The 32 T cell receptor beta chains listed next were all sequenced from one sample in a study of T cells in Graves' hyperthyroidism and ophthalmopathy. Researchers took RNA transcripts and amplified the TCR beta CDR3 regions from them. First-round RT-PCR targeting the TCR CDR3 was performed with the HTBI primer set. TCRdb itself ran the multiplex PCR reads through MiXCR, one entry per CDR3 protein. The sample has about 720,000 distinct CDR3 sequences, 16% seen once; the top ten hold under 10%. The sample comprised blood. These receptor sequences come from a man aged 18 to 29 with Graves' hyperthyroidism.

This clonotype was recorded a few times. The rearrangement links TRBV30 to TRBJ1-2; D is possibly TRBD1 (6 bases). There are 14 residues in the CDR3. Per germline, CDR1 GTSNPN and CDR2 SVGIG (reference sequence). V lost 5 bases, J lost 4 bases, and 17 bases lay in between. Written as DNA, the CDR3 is TGTGCCTGGTCCCCAGGGGCAGCTACCTATGGCTACACCTTC. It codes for CAWSPGAATYGYTF. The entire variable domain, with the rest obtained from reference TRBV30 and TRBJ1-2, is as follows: SQTIHQWPATLVQPVGSPLSLECTVEGTSNPNLYWYRQAAGRGLQLLFYSVGIGQISSEVPQNLSASRPQDRQFILSSKKLLLSDSGFYLCAWSPGAATYGYTFGSGTRLTVV.

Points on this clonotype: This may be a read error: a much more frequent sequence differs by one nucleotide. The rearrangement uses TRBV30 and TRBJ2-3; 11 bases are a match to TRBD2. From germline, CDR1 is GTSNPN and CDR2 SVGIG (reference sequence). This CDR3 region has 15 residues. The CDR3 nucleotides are TGTGCCTGGAGGATTAGCGGGAGGGCCACAGGTACGCAGTATTTT. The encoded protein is CAWRISGRATGTQYF.

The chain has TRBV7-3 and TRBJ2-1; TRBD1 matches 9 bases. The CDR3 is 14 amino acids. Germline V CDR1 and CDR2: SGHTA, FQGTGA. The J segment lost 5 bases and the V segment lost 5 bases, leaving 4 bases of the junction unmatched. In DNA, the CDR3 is TGTGCCAGCAGCGAACAGGGGGCGGACAATGAGCAGTTCTTC. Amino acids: CASSEQGADNEQFF.

The CDR3, as DNA: TGTGCCAGCAGTTCAGGGTCGAATAATTCACCCCTCCACTTT. It translates to CASSSGSNNSPLHF. The chain has TRBV12-3 or TRBV12-4 and TRBJ1-6; perhaps TRBD1 as D (5 bases). This CDR3 is built from 14 residues. V lost 4 bases and J lost 5, with 9 bases in between.

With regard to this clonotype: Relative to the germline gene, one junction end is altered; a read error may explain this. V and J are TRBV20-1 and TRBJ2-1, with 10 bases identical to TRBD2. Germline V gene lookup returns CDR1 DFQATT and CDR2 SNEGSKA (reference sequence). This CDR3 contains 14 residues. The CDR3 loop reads CSVISGLADNEQFF. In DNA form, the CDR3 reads TGCAGCGTCATATCCGGACTAGCGGACAACGAGCAGTTCTTC.

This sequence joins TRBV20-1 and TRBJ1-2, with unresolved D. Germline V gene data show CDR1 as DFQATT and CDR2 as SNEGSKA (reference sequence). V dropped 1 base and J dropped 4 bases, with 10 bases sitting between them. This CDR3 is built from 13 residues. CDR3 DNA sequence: TGCAGTGCTAGAGTACTCGACGGCTATGGCTACACCTTC. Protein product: CSARVLDGYGYTF.

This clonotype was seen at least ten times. This CDR3 is CASSYGSGGYTDTQYF. CDR3 nucleotide sequence: TGTGCCAGCAGTTACGGGTCGGGAGGGTACACAGATACGCAGTATTTT. This chain uses TRBV6-5 with TRBJ2-3; 8 bases agree with TRBD2. The CDR3 covers 16 residues. V dropped 2 bases and J dropped 2; count of bases not matched to a gene: 6. The V gene's germline CDR1 is MNHEY and CDR2 SVGAGI.

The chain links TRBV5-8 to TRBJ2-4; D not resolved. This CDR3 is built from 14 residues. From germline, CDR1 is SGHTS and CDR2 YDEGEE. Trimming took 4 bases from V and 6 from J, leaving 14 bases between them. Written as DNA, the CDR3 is TGTGCCAGCAGCCAAGACCGGCCCCCAAACATTCAGTACTTC. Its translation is CASSQDRPPNIQYF.

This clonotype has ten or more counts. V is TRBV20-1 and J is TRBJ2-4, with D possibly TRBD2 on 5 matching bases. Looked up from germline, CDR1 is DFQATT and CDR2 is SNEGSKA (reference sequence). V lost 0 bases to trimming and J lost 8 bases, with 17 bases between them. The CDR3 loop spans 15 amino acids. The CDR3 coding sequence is TGCAGTGCTAGAGACTGGGAGAGGGCTGGGGACATTCAGTACTTC. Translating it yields CSARDWERAGDIQYF.

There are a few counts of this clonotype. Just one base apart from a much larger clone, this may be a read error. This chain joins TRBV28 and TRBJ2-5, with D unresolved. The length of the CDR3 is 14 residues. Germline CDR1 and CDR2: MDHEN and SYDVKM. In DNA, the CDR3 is TGTGCCAACAGTTTGGGCGGCGGCGGAGAGACCCAGTACTTC. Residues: CANSLGGGGETQYF.

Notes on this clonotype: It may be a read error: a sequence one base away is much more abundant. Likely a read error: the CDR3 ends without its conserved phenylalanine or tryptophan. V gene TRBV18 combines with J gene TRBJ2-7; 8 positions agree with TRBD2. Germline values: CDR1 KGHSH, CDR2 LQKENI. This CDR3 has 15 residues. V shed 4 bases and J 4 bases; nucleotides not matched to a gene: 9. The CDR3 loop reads CASSQSGSDLYEQYL. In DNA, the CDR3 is TGTGCCAGCTCACAAAGCGGGAGTGATCTTTACGAGCAGTACCTC.

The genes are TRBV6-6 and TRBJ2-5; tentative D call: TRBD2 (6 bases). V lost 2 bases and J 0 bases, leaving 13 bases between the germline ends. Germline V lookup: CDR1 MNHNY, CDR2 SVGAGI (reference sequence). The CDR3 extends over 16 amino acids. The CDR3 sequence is CASSYGGRKYQETQYF. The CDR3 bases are TGTGCCAGCAGTTACGGGGGGAGGAAATACCAAGAGACCCAGTACTTC.

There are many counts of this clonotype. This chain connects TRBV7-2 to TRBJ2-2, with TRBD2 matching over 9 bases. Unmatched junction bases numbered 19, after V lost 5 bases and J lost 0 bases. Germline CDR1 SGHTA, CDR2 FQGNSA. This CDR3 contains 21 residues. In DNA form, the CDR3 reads TGTGCCAGCAGCCCCCCCGCCCTGGCGGGAGGGGTGTTCGCGAACACCGGGGAGCTGTTTTTT. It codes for CASSPPALAGGVFANTGELFF.

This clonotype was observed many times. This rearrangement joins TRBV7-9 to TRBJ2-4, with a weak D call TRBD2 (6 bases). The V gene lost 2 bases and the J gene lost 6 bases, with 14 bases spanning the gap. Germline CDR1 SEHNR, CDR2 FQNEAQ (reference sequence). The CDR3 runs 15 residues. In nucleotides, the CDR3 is TGTGCCAGCAGCTTATGGAGGGGCGCGGGAAACATTCAGTACTTC. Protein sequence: CASSLWRGAGNIQYF.

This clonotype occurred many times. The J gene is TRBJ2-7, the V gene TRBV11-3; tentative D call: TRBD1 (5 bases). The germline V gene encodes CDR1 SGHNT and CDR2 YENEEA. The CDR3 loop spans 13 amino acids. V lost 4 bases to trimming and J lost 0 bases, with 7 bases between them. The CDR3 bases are TGTGCCAGCAGCTCACAGGCCTCCTACGAGCAGTACTTC. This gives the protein CASSSQASYEQYF.

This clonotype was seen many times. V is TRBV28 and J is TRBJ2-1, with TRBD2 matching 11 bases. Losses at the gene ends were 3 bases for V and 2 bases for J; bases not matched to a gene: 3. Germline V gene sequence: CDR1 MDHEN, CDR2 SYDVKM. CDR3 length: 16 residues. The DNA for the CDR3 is TGTGCCAGCAGTTTCAGACTAGCGGGACCCTACAATGAGCAGTTCTTC. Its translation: CASSFRLAGPYNEQFF.

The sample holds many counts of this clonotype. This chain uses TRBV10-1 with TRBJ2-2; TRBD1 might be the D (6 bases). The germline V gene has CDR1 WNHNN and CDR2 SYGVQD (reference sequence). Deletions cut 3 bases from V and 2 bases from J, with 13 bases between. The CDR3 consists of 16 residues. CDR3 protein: CASSEETGSNTGELFF. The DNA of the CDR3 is TGCGCCAGCAGTGAAGAAACAGGGTCAAACACCGGGGAGCTGTTTTTT.

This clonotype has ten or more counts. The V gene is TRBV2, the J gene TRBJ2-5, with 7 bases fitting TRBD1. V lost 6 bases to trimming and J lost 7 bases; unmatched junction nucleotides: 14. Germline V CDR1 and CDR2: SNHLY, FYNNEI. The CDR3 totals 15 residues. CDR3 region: CASSVDRSNGGTQYF. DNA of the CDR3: TGTGCCAGCAGCGTGGACAGGTCAAACGGAGGGACCCAGTACTTC.

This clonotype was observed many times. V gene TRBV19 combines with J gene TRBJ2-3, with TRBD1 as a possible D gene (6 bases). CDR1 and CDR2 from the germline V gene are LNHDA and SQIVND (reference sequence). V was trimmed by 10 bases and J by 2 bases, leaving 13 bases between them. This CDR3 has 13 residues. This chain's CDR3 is CATQGRVTDTQYF. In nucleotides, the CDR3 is TGTGCCACTCAGGGGCGAGTCACAGATACGCAGTATTTT.

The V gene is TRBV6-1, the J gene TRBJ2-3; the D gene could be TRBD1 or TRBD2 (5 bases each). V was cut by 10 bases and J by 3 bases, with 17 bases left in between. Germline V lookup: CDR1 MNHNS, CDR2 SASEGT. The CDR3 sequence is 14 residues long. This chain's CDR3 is CATRWGLGTDTQYF. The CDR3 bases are TGTGCCACCCGCTGGGGGTTGGGGACAGATACGCAGTATTTT.

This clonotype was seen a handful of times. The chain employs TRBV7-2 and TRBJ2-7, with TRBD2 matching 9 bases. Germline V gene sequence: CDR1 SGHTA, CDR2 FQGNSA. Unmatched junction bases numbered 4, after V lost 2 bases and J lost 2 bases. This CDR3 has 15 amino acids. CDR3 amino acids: CASSLMREGPYEQYF. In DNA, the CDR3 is TGTGCCAGCAGCTTAATGCGGGAGGGCCCCTACGAGCAGTACTTC.

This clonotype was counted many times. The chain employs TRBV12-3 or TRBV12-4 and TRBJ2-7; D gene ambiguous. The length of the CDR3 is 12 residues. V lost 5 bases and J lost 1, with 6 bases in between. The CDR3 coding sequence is TGTGCCAGCAGTGTACGGTCCTACGAGCAGTACTTC. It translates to CASSVRSYEQYF.

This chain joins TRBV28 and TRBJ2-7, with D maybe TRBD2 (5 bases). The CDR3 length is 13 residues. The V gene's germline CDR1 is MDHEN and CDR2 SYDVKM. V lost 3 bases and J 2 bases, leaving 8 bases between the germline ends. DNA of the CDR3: TGTGCCAGCAGTTTGGAGACTACCTACGAGCAGTACTTC. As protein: CASSLETTYEQYF.

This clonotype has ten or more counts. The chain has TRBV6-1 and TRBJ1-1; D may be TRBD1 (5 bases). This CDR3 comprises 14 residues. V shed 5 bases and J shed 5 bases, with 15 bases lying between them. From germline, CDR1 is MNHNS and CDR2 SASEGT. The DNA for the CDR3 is TGTGCCAGCAGTTATCGGGGGGGAGGTACTGAAGCTTTCTTT. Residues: CASSYRGGGTEAFF.

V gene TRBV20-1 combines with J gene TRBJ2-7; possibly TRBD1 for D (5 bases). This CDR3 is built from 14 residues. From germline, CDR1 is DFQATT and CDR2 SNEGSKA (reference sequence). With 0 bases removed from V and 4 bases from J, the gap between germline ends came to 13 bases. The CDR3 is CSARESRAEYEQYF. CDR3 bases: TGCAGTGCTAGAGAAAGCAGGGCCGAATACGAGCAGTACTTC.

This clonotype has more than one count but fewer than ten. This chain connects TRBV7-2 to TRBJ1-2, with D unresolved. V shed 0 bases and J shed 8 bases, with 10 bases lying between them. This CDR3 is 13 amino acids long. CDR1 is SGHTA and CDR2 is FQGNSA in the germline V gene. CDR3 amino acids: CASSLAGHPGYTF. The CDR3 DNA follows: TGTGCCAGCAGCTTAGCCGGCCATCCAGGCTACACCTTC.

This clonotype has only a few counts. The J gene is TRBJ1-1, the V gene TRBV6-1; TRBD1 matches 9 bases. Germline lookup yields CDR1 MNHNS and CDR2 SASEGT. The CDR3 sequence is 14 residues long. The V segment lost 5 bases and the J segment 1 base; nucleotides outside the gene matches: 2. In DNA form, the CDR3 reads TGTGCCAGCAGTATGGACAGGGGGAACACTGAAGCTTTCTTT. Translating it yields CASSMDRGNTEAFF.

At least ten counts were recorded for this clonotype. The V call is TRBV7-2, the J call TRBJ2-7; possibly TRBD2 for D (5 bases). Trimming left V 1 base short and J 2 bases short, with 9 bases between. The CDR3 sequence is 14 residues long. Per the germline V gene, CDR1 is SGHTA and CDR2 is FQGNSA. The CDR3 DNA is TGTGCCAGCAGCTTAGATCCCGGGACCTACGAGCAGTACTTC. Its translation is CASSLDPGTYEQYF. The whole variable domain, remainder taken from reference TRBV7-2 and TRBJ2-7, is GAGVSQSPSNKVTEKGKDVELRCDPISGHTALYWYRQSLGQGLEFLIYFQGNSAPDKSGLPSDRFSAERTGGSVSTLTIQRTQQEDSAVYLCASSLDPGTYEQYFGPGTRLTVT.

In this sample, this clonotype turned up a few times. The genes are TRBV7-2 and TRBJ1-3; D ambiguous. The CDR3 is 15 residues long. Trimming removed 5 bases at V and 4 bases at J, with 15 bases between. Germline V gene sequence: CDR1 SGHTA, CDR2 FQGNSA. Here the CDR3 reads CASSRSLLGGNTIYF. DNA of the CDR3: TGTGCCAGCAGCCGGAGTTTATTGGGAGGAAACACCATATATTTT.

This chain's CDR3 is CSVSRDGTYEQYF. The CDR3 DNA sequence: TGCAGCGTTAGCCGGGACGGGACCTACGAGCAGTACTTC. The chain recombines TRBV29-1 with TRBJ2-7; D may correspond to TRBD1 or TRBD2 (5 bases each). The V end was cut by 5 bases, the J end by 2 bases, with 13 bases between. Germline-derived CDR1 and CDR2 are SQVTM and ANQGSEA. CDR3 length: 13 residues.

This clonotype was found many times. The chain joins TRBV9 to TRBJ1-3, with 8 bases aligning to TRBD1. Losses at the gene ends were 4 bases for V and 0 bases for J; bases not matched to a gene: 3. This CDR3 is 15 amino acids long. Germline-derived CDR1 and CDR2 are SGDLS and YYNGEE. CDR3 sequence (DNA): TGTGCCAGCAGCTCGACAGGGGTCTCTGGAAACACCATATATTTT. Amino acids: CASSSTGVSGNTIYF.

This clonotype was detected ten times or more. Written as DNA, the CDR3 is TGTGCCAGCTCACCGAGCAGGGCCACGAGGGACACTGAAGCTTTCTTT. It codes for CASSPSRATRDTEAFF. The chain couples TRBV18 to TRBJ1-1; weak D call: TRBD1 (5 bases). Trimming took 3 bases from V and 3 from J, leaving 17 bases between them. This CDR3 is 16 amino acids long. The germline CDR1 and CDR2 sequences are KGHSH and LQKENI.